The 17 T cell receptor beta chains below come from one sample, sequenced in a study of CD8 T cells in Susac syndrome. RNA in amounts of about 0.5 to 1 ug was reverse transcribed with random hexamers. TCRdb passed the immunoSEQ multiplex PCR reads through MiXCR, listing each CDR3 protein once. This table holds approximately 210,000 distinct CDR3 sequences, 95% found once. The sequencing input was CD4+ T cells from PBMCs. The receptors here all came from a human donor with multiple sclerosis.

The rearrangement uses TRBV27 and TRBJ2-5, with D perhaps TRBD1 (6 bases). Germline V CDR1 and CDR2: MNHEY, SMNVEV (reference sequence). The CDR3 has 14 residues. V was shortened by 4 bases and J by 1 base, with 10 bases between the two germline ends. The CDR3 here is CASSSYRAQETQYF. DNA of the CDR3: TGTGCCAGCAGTTCCTACAGGGCCCAAGAGACCCAGTACTTC.

V gene TRBV19 combines with J gene TRBJ2-7; 7 positions agree with TRBD1. Germline-derived CDR1 and CDR2 are LNHDA and SQIVND (reference sequence). With 5 bases clipped from V and 2 bases from J, the junction kept 12 bases outside the gene matches. The CDR3 spans 16 residues. The CDR3: CASSFAGTVDTYEQYF. The DNA for the CDR3 is TGTGCCAGTAGTTTCGCCGGGACAGTGGATACCTACGAGCAGTACTTC.

V and J are TRBV27 and TRBJ2-3, with D uncertain. V lost 8 bases and J lost 6, with 12 bases in between. The V gene's germline CDR1 is MNHEY and CDR2 SMNVEV (reference sequence). This CDR3 region has 12 residues. CDR3 DNA sequence: TGTGCCAGCCTCTCGCCGGCGGATACGCAGTATTTT. This translates into CASLSPADTQYF.

The gene calls are TRBV9 and TRBJ2-7; D not resolved. The CDR3 is 13 residues long. Germline CDR1 SGDLS, CDR2 YYNGEE. V was cut by 0 bases and J by 3 bases, with 7 bases left in between. This chain's CDR3 is CASSVAPGYEQYF. The CDR3 coding sequence is TGTGCCAGCAGCGTAGCGCCGGGCTACGAGCAGTACTTC.

V gene TRBV20-1 combines with J gene TRBJ1-1; weak D call: TRBD1 (6 bases). The CDR3 has 14 amino acids. Germline values: CDR1 DFQATT, CDR2 SNEGSKA (reference sequence). V shed 4 bases and J shed 0 bases, with 12 bases lying between them. The CDR3 protein is CSATPGDVNTEAFF. The CDR3 DNA is TGCAGTGCTACGCCAGGGGACGTGAACACTGAAGCTTTCTTT.

This sequence joins TRBV7-9 and TRBJ2-7; perhaps TRBD2 as D (5 bases). The CDR3 runs 13 residues. Germline V gene sequence: CDR1 SEHNR, CDR2 FQNEAQ (reference sequence). V was shortened by 2 bases and J by 6 bases, with 11 bases between the two germline ends. The CDR3 nucleotides are TGTGCCAGCAGCTTAAGCGGACGGTTCGAGCAGTACTTC. It yields the protein CASSLSGRFEQYF.

V usage is TRBV2 and J usage is TRBJ2-7; no definite D call. Germline CDR1 SNHLY, CDR2 FYNNEI. The CDR3 runs 10 residues. Trimming took off 4 bases at V and 5 bases at J, with 3 bases between the two ends. The CDR3: CASSAHEQYF. The CDR3 DNA is TGTGCCAGCAGTGCCCACGAGCAGTACTTC.

The chain is built from TRBV29-1 and TRBJ1-2, with D hard to call. This CDR3 spans 12 amino acids. Germline CDR1 is SQVTM and CDR2 is ANQGSEA. V was trimmed by 1 base and J by 3 bases, leaving 6 bases between them. This CDR3 reads CSVEAVDYGYTF. DNA of the CDR3: TGCAGCGTTGAAGCAGTGGACTATGGCTACACCTTC.

This clonotype was found once. The V and J genes are TRBV12-3 or TRBV12-4 and TRBJ2-5; D gene unclear. V lost 4 bases, J lost 5 bases, and 8 bases lay in between. CDR3 length equals 12 residues. The CDR3 loop is CASSSARETQYF. CDR3 bases: TGTGCCAGCAGTTCCGCTAGGGAGACCCAGTACTTC.

V is TRBV5-1 and J is TRBJ2-2; the match to TRBD2 covers 9 bases. The length of the CDR3 is 16 residues. Germline CDR1 is SGHRS and CDR2 is YFSETQ. Unmatched junction bases numbered 7, after V lost 1 base and J lost 6 bases. CDR3 sequence (DNA): TGCGCCAGCAGCTTGCTCAGCGGGAGGACCGCCGGGGAGCTGTTTTTT. This gives the protein CASSLLSGRTAGELFF.

This chain links TRBV9 with TRBJ2-7; D is uncertain. V was cut by 0 bases and J by 3 bases, with 10 bases left in between. The CDR3 runs 14 residues. Germline V gene sequence: CDR1 SGDLS, CDR2 YYNGEE. The chain's CDR3 is CASSVAVGSYEQYF. In DNA form, the CDR3 reads TGTGCCAGCAGCGTAGCTGTGGGAAGCTACGAGCAGTACTTC.

The chain uses TRBV6-6 and TRBJ2-5, with a weak D call TRBD2 (6 bases). V dropped 8 bases and J dropped 0 bases, with 7 bases sitting between them. Germline V gene lookup returns CDR1 MNHNY and CDR2 SVGAGI (reference sequence). This CDR3 has 12 residues. CDR3 loop: CASGTHQETQYF. The CDR3 DNA sequence: TGTGCCAGCGGGACTCACCAAGAGACCCAGTACTTC.

The genes are TRBV29-1 and TRBJ2-1, with a possible D match to TRBD1 (5 bases). Trimming took off 2 bases at V and 7 bases at J, with 15 bases between the two ends. Germline-derived CDR1 and CDR2 are SQVTM and ANQGSEA. The length of the CDR3 is 14 residues. CDR3 coding DNA: TGCAGCGTTGAACAAGGAAGGGGCACGAATGAGCAGTTCTTC. The encoded protein is CSVEQGRGTNEQFF.

The chain couples TRBV20-1 to TRBJ2-1; 8 nucleotides agree with TRBD2. Germline V CDR1 and CDR2: DFQATT, SNEGSKA (reference sequence). V gave up 5 bases and J gave up 9 bases; unmatched junction bases: 9. This CDR3 comprises 13 residues. CDR3 protein: CSAVDERESEQFF. CDR3 nucleotide sequence: TGCAGTGCTGTCGACGAGCGGGAGAGTGAGCAGTTCTTC.

The V gene is TRBV29-1, the J gene TRBJ2-6, with D possibly matching TRBD1 (5 bases). Germline V CDR1 and CDR2: SQVTM, ANQGSEA. Deletions cut 7 bases from V and 3 bases from J, with 16 bases between. This CDR3 contains 15 residues. Written as DNA, the CDR3 is TGCAGCGCCCTATTGCCAGGGATTGGGGCCAACGTCCTGACTTTC. Translating gives CSALLPGIGANVLTF.

The V gene is TRBV5-6, the J gene TRBJ2-5; 8 positions match TRBD1. This CDR3 is 13 amino acids long. CDR1 is SGHDT and CDR2 is YYEEEE in the germline V gene. Trimming at V came to 3 bases and at J to 4 bases, leaving 2 bases not matched to a gene. Written as DNA, the CDR3 is TGTGCCAGCAGCTCCGGACAGGGAGAGACCCAGTACTTC. Translation gives CASSSGQGETQYF.

The rearrangement links TRBV28 to TRBJ2-3, with no clear D. This CDR3 has 13 amino acids. V was trimmed by 3 bases and J by 2 bases, leaving 6 bases between them. Germline V gene sequence: CDR1 MDHEN, CDR2 SYDVKM. CDR3 coding DNA: TGTGCCAGCAGTTTCCCGGACACAGATACGCAGTATTTT. Protein: CASSFPDTDTQYF.